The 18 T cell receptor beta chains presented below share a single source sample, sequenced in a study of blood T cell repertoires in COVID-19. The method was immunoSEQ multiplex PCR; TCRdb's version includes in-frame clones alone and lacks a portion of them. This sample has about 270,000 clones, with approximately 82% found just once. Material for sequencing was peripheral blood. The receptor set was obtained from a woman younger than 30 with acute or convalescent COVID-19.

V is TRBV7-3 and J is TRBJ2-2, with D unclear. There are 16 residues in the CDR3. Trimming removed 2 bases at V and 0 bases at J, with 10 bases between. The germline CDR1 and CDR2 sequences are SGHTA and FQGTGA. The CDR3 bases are TGTGCCAGCAGCTTATTGTCCCTAACGAACACCGGGGAGCTGTTTTTT. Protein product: CASSLLSLTNTGELFF.

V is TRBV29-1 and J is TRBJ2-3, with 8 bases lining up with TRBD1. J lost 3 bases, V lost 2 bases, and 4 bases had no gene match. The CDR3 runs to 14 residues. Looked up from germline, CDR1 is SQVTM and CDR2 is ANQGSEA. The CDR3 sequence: CSVENDRGTDTQYF. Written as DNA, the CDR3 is TGCAGCGTTGAAAATGACAGGGGAACAGATACGCAGTATTTT.

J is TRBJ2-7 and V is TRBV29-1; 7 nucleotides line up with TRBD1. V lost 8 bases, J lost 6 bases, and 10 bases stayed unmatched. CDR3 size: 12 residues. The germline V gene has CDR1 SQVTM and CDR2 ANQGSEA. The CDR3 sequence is CSTRQGPSEQYF. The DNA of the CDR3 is TGCAGCACAAGACAGGGTCCAAGCGAGCAGTACTTC.

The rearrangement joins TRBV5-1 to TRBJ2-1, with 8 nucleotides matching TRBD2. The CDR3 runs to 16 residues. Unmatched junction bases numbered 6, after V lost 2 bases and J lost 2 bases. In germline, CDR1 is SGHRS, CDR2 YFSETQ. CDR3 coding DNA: TGCGCCAGCAGCTTACCCACTAGCGGTACCTACAATGAGCAGTTCTTC. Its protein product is CASSLPTSGTYNEQFF.

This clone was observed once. The CDR3 bases are TGTGCCAGCTCACCAACCGGGACATTGAATAACTATGGCTACACCTTC. Protein product: CASSPTGTLNNYGYTF. The chain is built from TRBV18 and TRBJ1-2, with D maybe TRBD1 (6 bases). The V end was cut by 2 bases, the J end by 1 base, with 14 bases between. The CDR3 sequence is 16 residues long. The V gene's germline CDR1 is KGHSH and CDR2 LQKENI. Using reference TRBV18 and TRBJ1-2 for the parts outside the CDR3, the full variable domain is NAGVMQNPRHLVRRRGQEARLRCSPMKGHSHVYWYRQLPEEGLKFMVYLQKENIIDESGMPKERFSAEFPKEGPSILRIQQVVRGDSAAYFCASSPTGTLNNYGYTFGSGTRLTVV.

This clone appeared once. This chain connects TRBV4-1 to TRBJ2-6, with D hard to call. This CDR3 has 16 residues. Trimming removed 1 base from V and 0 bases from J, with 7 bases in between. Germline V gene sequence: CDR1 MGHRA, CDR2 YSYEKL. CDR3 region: CASSQGWSSGANVLTF. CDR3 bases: TGCGCCAGCAGCCAAGGATGGAGCTCTGGGGCCAACGTCCTGACTTTC.

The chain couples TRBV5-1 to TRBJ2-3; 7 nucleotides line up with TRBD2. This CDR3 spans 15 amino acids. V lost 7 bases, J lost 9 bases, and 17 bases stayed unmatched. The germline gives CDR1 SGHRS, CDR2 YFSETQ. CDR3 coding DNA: TGCGCCAGCTGGGACCCCGCGGGACTACCCACCACGCAGTATTTT. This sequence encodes CASWDPAGLPTTQYF.

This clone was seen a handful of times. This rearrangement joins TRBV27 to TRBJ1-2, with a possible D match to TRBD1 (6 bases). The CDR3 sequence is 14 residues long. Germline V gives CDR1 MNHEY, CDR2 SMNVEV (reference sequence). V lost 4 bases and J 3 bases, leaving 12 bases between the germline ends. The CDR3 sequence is CASSSTGYYYGYTF. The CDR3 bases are TGTGCCAGCAGTTCCACAGGGTATTACTATGGCTACACCTTC.

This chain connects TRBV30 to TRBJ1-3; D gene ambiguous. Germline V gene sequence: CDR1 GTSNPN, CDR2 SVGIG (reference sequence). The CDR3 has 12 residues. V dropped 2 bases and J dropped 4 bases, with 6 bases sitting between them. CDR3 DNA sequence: TGTGCCTGGAGTCCCACAGGAAACACCATATATTTT. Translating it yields CAWSPTGNTIYF. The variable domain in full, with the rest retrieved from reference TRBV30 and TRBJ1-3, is SQTIHQWPATLVQPVGSPLSLECTVEGTSNPNLYWYRQAAGRGLQLLFYSVGIGQISSEVPQNLSASRPQDRQFILSSKKLLLSDSGFYLCAWSPTGNTIYFGEGSWLTVV.

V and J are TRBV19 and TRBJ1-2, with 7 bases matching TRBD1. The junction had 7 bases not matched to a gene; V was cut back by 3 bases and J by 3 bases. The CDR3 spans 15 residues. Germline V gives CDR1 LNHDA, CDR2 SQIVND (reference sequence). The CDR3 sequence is CASSIGDSLYYGYTF. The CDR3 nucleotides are TGTGCCAGTAGTATCGGGGACAGCCTTTACTATGGCTACACCTTC.

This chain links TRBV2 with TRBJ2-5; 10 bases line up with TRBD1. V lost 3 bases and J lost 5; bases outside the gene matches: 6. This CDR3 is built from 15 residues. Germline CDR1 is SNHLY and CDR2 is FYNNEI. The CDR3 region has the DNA TGTGCCAGCAGTGATTGGGACAGGGGTAGGGAGACCCAGTACTTC. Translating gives CASSDWDRGRETQYF.

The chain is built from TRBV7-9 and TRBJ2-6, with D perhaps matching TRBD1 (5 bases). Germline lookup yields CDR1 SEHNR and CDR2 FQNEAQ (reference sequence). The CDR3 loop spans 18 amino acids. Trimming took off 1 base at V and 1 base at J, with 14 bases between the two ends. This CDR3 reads CASSLVGRALSGANVLTF. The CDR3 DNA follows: TGTGCCAGCAGCTTAGTGGGCAGGGCCCTATCTGGGGCCAACGTCCTGACTTTC.

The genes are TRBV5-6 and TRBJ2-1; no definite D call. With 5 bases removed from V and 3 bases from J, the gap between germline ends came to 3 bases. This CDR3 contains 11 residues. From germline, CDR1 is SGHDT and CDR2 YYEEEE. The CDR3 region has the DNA TGTGCCAGCAGTAACTACAATGAGCAGTTCTTC. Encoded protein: CASSNYNEQFF.

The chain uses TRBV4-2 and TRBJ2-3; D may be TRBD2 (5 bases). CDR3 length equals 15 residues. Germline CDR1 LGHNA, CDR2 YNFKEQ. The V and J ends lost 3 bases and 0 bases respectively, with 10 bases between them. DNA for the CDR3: TGTGCCAGCAGCCAGACTACCACTAGCACAGATACGCAGTATTTT. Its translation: CASSQTTTSTDTQYF.

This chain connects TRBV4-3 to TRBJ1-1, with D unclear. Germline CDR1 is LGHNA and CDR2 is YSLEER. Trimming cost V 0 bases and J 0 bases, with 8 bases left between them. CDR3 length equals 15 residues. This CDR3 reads CASSQDPGVNTEAFF. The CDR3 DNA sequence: TGCGCCAGCAGCCAAGATCCGGGTGTGAACACTGAAGCTTTCTTT.

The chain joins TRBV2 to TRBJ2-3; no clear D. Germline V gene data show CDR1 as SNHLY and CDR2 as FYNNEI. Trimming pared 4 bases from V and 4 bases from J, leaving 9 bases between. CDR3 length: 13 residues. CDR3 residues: CASSAPAADTQYF. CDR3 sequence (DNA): TGTGCCAGCAGTGCCCCTGCGGCAGATACGCAGTATTTT. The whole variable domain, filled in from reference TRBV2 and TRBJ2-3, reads EPEVTQTPSHQVTQMGQEVILRCVPISNHLYFYWYRQILGQKVEFLVSFYNNEISEKSEIFDDQFSVERPDGSNFTLKIRSTKLEDSAMYFCASSAPAADTQYFGPGTRLTVL.

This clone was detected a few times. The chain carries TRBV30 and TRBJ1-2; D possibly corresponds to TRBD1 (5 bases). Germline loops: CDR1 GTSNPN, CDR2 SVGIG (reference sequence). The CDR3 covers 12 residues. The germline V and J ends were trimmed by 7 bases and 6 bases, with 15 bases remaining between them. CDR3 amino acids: CASEVGGDGYTF. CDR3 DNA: TGTGCCTCGGAGGTGGGGGGTGATGGCTACACCTTC.

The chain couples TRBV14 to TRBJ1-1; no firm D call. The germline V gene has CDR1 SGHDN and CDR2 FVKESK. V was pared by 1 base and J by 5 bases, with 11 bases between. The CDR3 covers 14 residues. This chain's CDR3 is CASSQAGFGTEAFF. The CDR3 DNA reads TGTGCCAGCAGCCAAGCGGGTTTCGGGACTGAAGCTTTCTTT.